One and the same sample provided the 30 T cell receptor gamma chains below, sequenced in a study of γδ T cells in repeated Plasmodium falciparum infection (dated by TCRdb to about 2021). Vgamma9/Vdelta2+ and Vdelta2-negative gammadelta T cell populations were flow-sorted from peripheral blood mononuclear cells for bulk TCR repertoire analysis. The library was generated by multiplex PCR. TCRdb names Illumina MiSeq as the instrument used. TCRdb reprocessed the public data with the CATT caller; entries with the same nucleotide sequence were combined afterwards. The sample table records around 14,000 gamma-chain clones; 1.5% to 2% of these occur just once. Around 26% of the sample is in the top ten clones. The specimen was gamma-delta T cells from blood. The origin of the receptors is a pool of human donors (malaria-infected and uninfected, not separated).

Regarding this clone: TCRdb attributes to this sequence the protein of a much larger clone, which differs from the DNA translation at residue 5; a read error is likely, and the protein displayed is translated from the DNA. The chain joins TRGV8 to TRGJ1 or TRGJ2. The V gene's germline CDR1 is VENAVY and CDR2 YDSYNSRV. This CDR3 is built from 17 residues. The CDR3 DNA follows: TGTGCCACCTGGGGTAGGCTACGAGGGATCCTTTATTATAAGAAACTCTTT. As protein: CATWGRLRGILYYKKLF.

This clone has at least ten counts. The TCRdb protein comes from a much larger clone and disagrees with this DNA's translation at residue 7, likely due to a read error; the protein given here is derived from the DNA. The chain employs TRGV9 and TRGJ1 or TRGJ2. The CDR3 length is 15 residues. V lost 3 bases to trimming and J lost 0 bases; unmatched junction nucleotides: 8. Germline V lookup: CDR1 GITISATS, CDR2 ISYDGTV (reference sequence). In DNA form, the CDR3 reads TGTGCCTTGTGGGAGCCTGCGCAGAATTATTATAAGAAACTCTTT. It specifies CALWEPAQNYYKKLF.

This clone has only a few counts. The amino acid sequence in TCRdb belongs to a much larger clone and departs from this DNA's translation at residue 14, likely a sequencing read error; the sequence shown is translated from the DNA. The chain couples TRGV9 to TRGJP. The J gene, left out of TCRdb, was set here by checking the DNA against germline. Germline CDR1 is GITISATS and CDR2 is ISYDGTV (reference sequence). The CDR3 length is 17 residues. The CDR3 DNA sequence: TGTGCCTTGTGGGAGGATCATCAAGAGTTGGGCAAAAAAGTCAAGGTATTT. It translates to CALWEDHQELGKKVKVF.

This clone has ten or more counts. The protein recorded in TCRdb matches a much larger clone and deviates from this DNA's translation at residue 12, suggesting a read error; the protein here is obtained by translating the DNA. This sequence joins TRGV4 and TRGJ1 or TRGJ2. TCRdb does not report a J gene; here it was assigned by matching the DNA to germline references. The V gene's germline CDR1 is EGSTGY and CDR2 YDSYTSSV. The CDR3 is 17 residues long. In nucleotides, the CDR3 is TGTGCCACCTCGGAAGTGAGTAAGAGCGAGAATTGTTATAAGAAACTCTTT. Its translation: CATSEVSKSENCYKKLF.

This clone has a count of ten or more. TCRdb's protein, taken from a much larger clone, differs from this DNA's translation at residue 13, likely owing to a read error; the protein displayed comes from the DNA. This CDR3 reads CALWEVLLGKKIEVF. In DNA, the CDR3 is TGTGCCTTGTGGGAGGTGCTATTGGGCAAAAAAATCGAGGTATTT. The chain couples TRGV9 to TRGJP. Germline CDR1 GITISATS, CDR2 ISYDGTV (reference sequence). The CDR3 has 15 residues.

In the case of this clone: A far larger clone lies a single base away; this is likely a read error. Other DNA sequences in this sample translate to the same CDR3. This chain joins TRGV3 and TRGJ1 or TRGJ2. Germline V gives CDR1 VTNTFY, CDR2 YDVSTARD (reference sequence). The CDR3 is 13 amino acids. In DNA form, the CDR3 reads TGTGCCACCTGGTTCTCGAATTATTATAAGAAGCTCTTT. Translation gives CATWFSNYYKKLF.

This clone was detected a few times. The translation of this DNA and the TCRdb protein of a much larger clone differ at residue 10, probably owing to a read error; the protein shown here is translated from the DNA. The V and J genes are TRGV9 and TRGJP. The J gene was missing in TCRdb and was found by matching the end of the DNA to germline. There are 20 residues in the CDR3. Germline CDR1 and CDR2: GITISATS and ISYDGTV (reference sequence). The V gene end was trimmed by 0 bases and the J gene end by 8 bases; junction bases not matched to a gene: 16. CDR3 coding DNA: TGTGCCTTGTGGGAGGTGGAGCAATGGGTCAAAAAGTTGGGCAAAAAAATCAAGGTATTT. Protein sequence: CALWEVEQWVKKLGKKIKVF.

This clone was seen more than once but under ten times. A read error is likely here: a far larger clone is one base away. The same CDR3 can be traced to other DNA sequences in this sample. This chain links TRGV3 with TRGJ1 or TRGJ2. TCRdb gives no J gene; it was assigned here by matching the DNA to germline. In germline, CDR1 is VTNTFY, CDR2 YDVSTARD (reference sequence). J gave up 4 bases and V 2 bases, and 5 bases lay outside the gene matches. There are 13 residues in the CDR3. This CDR3 is CATWDTNYYKKLF. The CDR3 DNA is TGTGCCACCTGGGACACCAACTATTATAAGAAACTCTTT.

This clone counts as large. The same CDR3 arises from other DNA sequences in this sample as well. The CDR3 bases are TGTGCCTTGTGGGAGGTCCCAAAAGAGTTGGGCAAAAAAATCAAGGTATTT. Its translation: CALWEVPKELGKKIKVF. This chain uses TRGV9 with TRGJP. Trimming took 1 base from V and 5 from J; bases not matched to a gene: 5. CDR1 is GITISATS, CDR2 ISYDGTV, per germline (reference sequence). This CDR3 contains 17 residues.

At least ten counts were recorded for this clone. TCRdb's protein, taken from a much larger clone, differs from this DNA's translation at residue 13, likely owing to a read error; the protein displayed comes from the DNA. The chain is built from TRGV9 and TRGJ1 or TRGJ2. CDR3 length equals 17 residues. Germline V gene sequence: CDR1 GITISATS, CDR2 ISYDGTV (reference sequence). CDR3 amino acids: CALWEVLGIGNYCKKLF. CDR3 DNA: TGTGCCTTGTGGGAGGTGCTTGGGATAGGAAATTATTGTAAGAAACTCTTT.

This clone was recorded a few times. The protein in TCRdb stems from a much larger clone and differs at residue 15 from this DNA's translation, likely a read error; here the protein is translated from the DNA. The V and J genes are TRGV3 and TRGJP. As TCRdb names no J gene, one was assigned here on the basis of a DNA match to germline. The CDR3 sequence is 18 residues long. Per germline, CDR1 VTNTFY and CDR2 YDVSTARD (reference sequence). The CDR3 sequence: CATWDVSTQELGKKTKVF. The CDR3 bases are TGTGCCACCTGGGACGTGTCAACGCAAGAGTTGGGCAAAAAAACCAAGGTATTT.

Many counts were recorded for this clone. The protein TCRdb gives is from a much larger clone and does not agree with this DNA's translation at residue 8, likely a read error; the protein shown here comes from the DNA. CDR3 bases: TGTGCCTTGTGGGAGCCTGGAGATCCTAAATATAGTAGTGATTGGATCAAGACGTTT. This encodes CALWEPGDPKYSSDWIKTF. The chain carries TRGV9 and TRGJP2. The J gene was not available in TCRdb and was assigned here by matching the DNA to germline segments. CDR3 length: 19 amino acids. V was pared by 3 bases and J by 0 bases, with 16 bases of the junction left unmatched. Germline CDR1 and CDR2: GITISATS and ISYDGTV (reference sequence).

This clone was picked up a small number of times. The protein given by TCRdb reflects a much larger clone and differs at residue 11 from this DNA's translation, likely from a read error; the protein shown is the DNA's translation. The chain links TRGV9 to TRGJP. The J gene, absent from TCRdb, was called here by matching the DNA to germline. From germline, CDR1 is GITISATS and CDR2 ISYDGTV (reference sequence). This CDR3 spans 18 amino acids. CDR3 DNA sequence: TGTGCCTTGTGGGACCTACCTGGGGGGGAGTCGGGCAAAAAAATCAAGGTATTT. Residues: CALWDLPGGESGKKIKVF.

On this clone itself: It is likely a read error: a sequence one base away is far more abundant. The sample holds other DNA sequences that translate to the same CDR3. The rearrangement joins TRGV9 to TRGJ1 or TRGJ2. TCRdb offers no J gene call, so here the DNA was matched to germline to obtain one. This CDR3 contains 13 residues. CDR1 and CDR2 (germline): GITISATS, ISYDGTV (reference sequence). For the CDR3, the DNA is TGTGCCCTGTGGGAGGTGAGGGGGGATAAGAAACTCTTT. Protein sequence: CALWEVRGDKKLF.

This clone has at least ten counts. With only one base between it and a far larger clone, this is likely a read error. The sample holds other DNA sequences that translate to the same CDR3. The chain has TRGV5 and TRGJ1 or TRGJ2. The germline CDR1 and CDR2 sequences are VINAFY and YDVSNSKD. The CDR3 length is 13 residues. Here the CDR3 reads CATWDRPCYKKLF. The CDR3 DNA follows: TGTGCCACCTGGGACAGGCCGTGTTATAAGAAACTCTTC.

This clone has a count of ten or more. TCRdb's listed protein matches a much larger clone and diverges from this DNA's translation at residue 10, likely through a read error; the protein shown comes from the DNA. The chain is built from TRGV9 and TRGJP. TCRdb leaves out the J gene; it was filled in here by matching the DNA to germline. CDR3 length: 15 amino acids. Germline V gene data show CDR1 as GITISATS and CDR2 as ISYDGTV (reference sequence). In nucleotides, the CDR3 is TGTGCCTTGTGGGAGGTAAAGTTGGGCGAAAAAATCAAGGTATTT. Its protein product is CALWEVKLGEKIKVF.

In this sample, this clone turned up many times. TCRdb shows a much larger clone's protein in place of this DNA's translation, and the two differ at residue 9, likely through a read error; the protein shown is translated from the DNA. The V call is TRGV5, the J call TRGJ1 or TRGJ2. The CDR3 consists of 12 residues. Germline values: CDR1 VINAFY, CDR2 YDVSNSKD. The CDR3 DNA follows: TGTGCCACCTGGGACAGGGATTATAGGAAACTCTTT. Protein sequence: CATWDRDYRKLF.

Many counts were recorded for this clone. TCRdb lists the protein of a much larger clone for this DNA, which differs at residue 7, so this is likely a read error; the protein given here is translated from the DNA itself. This chain joins TRGV9 and TRGJ1 or TRGJ2. Germline lookup yields CDR1 GITISATS and CDR2 ISYDGTV (reference sequence). V lost 2 bases, J lost 8 bases, and 3 bases stayed unmatched. This CDR3 is 11 amino acids long. The CDR3 nucleotides are TGTGCCTTGTGGGAGGGCGATAAGAAACTCTTT. Residues: CALWEGDKKLF.

This clone showed up many times. A read error is the likely source, as a far larger clone sits one nucleotide away. Other DNA sequences in this specimen translate into the identical CDR3. The chain carries TRGV4 and TRGJ1 or TRGJ2. From germline, CDR1 is EGSTGY and CDR2 YDSYTSSV. The length of the CDR3 is 13 residues. The CDR3, as DNA: TGTGCCACCTGGGATGGATTGTATTATAAGAAACTCTTC. The encoded protein is CATWDGLYYKKLF.

A few counts support this clone. The mismatch at residue 3 between this DNA's translation and the TCRdb protein of a much larger clone likely reflects a read error; the protein shown is translated from the DNA. J is TRGJ1 or TRGJ2 and V is TRGV9. TCRdb offers no J gene call, so here the DNA was matched to germline to obtain one. The CDR3 is made up of 11 amino acids. CDR1 is GITISATS, CDR2 ISYDGTV, per germline (reference sequence). The CDR3 region is CAMWALPQKLF. As DNA, the CDR3 is TGTGCCATGTGGGCCCTCCCCCAGAAACTCTTT.

In this sample, this clone turned up many times. This may be a read error, as it is one base from a much larger clone. Because the CDR3's place on the DNA is in doubt, the DNA is left out and the CDR3 is given as listed by TCRdb. TRGV8 is the V gene, and the J gene was not called. Germline V gene data show CDR1 as VENAVY and CDR2 as YDSYNSRV. The CDR3 sequence runs 29 residues, both termini included. CDR3 region: CATWETIRNSLAVEQHWLSQVSIGRIQHF.

This clone was counted many times. TCRdb attributes to this sequence the protein of a much larger clone, which differs from the DNA translation at residue 14; a read error is likely, and the protein displayed is translated from the DNA. The rearrangement uses TRGV9 and TRGJP. Germline CDR1 reads GITISATS; CDR2 reads ISYDGTV (reference sequence). The CDR3 runs to 16 residues. CDR3 bases: TGTGCCTTGTGGGAGGAACAAGAGTTGGGCAAAAAAATCAGGGTATTT. This sequence encodes CALWEEQELGKKIRVF.

This clone was seen ten or more times. A far bigger clonotype differs at one base, so this is likely a read error. The same CDR3 is also encoded by other DNA sequences in this sample. V and J are TRGV9 and TRGJP. Germline V gene data show CDR1 as GITISATS and CDR2 as ISYDGTV (reference sequence). After removal of 1 base from V and 4 bases from J, the junction contained 1 base not matched to a gene. This CDR3 is built from 16 residues. The CDR3 spells CALWEVQELGKKIKVF. The DNA for the CDR3 is TGTGCCTTGTGGGAGGTTCAAGAGTTGGGCAAAAAAATCAAGGTATTT.

This clone has only a few counts. TCRdb's protein for this DNA is that of a much larger clone and differs from the translation at residue 5, likely a read error; the protein shown is the DNA translation. This chain connects TRGV9 to TRGJ1 or TRGJ2. The J gene was missing in TCRdb and was found by matching the end of the DNA to germline. Germline values: CDR1 GITISATS, CDR2 ISYDGTV (reference sequence). CDR3 length: 13 amino acids. The DNA for the CDR3 is TGTGCCCTGTGGGGGGTCTTTTGGGATAAGAAACTCTTT. This sequence encodes CALWGVFWDKKLF.

A word on this clone: The protein TCRdb gives is from a much larger clone and does not agree with this DNA's translation at residue 9, likely a read error; the protein shown here comes from the DNA. The gene calls are TRGV9 and TRGJ1 or TRGJ2. TCRdb gives no J gene; it was assigned here by matching the DNA to germline. The CDR3 contains 13 residues. CDR1 and CDR2 (germline): GITISATS, ISYDGTV (reference sequence). In nucleotides, the CDR3 is TGTGCCTTGTGGGGGGGCGATTATTGTAAGAAACTCTTT. Protein: CALWGGDYCKKLF.

With respect to this clone: The TCRdb record carries a much larger clone's protein, which differs from this DNA's translation at residue 12; a read error is the likely cause, and the protein listed here is the DNA translation. The chain has TRGV9 and TRGJ1 or TRGJ2. TCRdb does not report a J gene; here it was assigned by matching the DNA to germline references. The V segment lost 3 bases and the J segment 10 bases; nucleotides outside the gene matches: 21. CDR1 GITISATS and CDR2 ISYDGTV come from the germline V gene (reference sequence). The CDR3 is 16 residues long. For the CDR3, the DNA is TGTGCCTTGTGGGAGAAGGAAGTCTTCGATTATGAGAAGAAACTCTTT. This translates into CALWEKEVFDYEKKLF.

This clone came up a few times. With a far larger clone one base away, a read error is the likely cause. Other DNA sequences within the sample encode an identical CDR3. The V and J genes are TRGV9 and TRGJ1 or TRGJ2. TCRdb gives no J gene; it was assigned here by matching the DNA to germline. Germline lookup yields CDR1 GITISATS and CDR2 ISYDGTV (reference sequence). There are 11 residues in the CDR3. In DNA form, the CDR3 reads TGTGCTTTGTGGAAAAGGTATAAGAAACTCTTT. Its protein product is CALWKRYKKLF.

This clone was observed a few times. TCRdb attributes to this sequence the protein of a much larger clone, which differs from the DNA translation at residue 13; a read error is likely, and the protein displayed is translated from the DNA. The rearrangement joins TRGV8 to TRGJ1 or TRGJ2. The CDR3 runs 17 residues. Germline V gene lookup returns CDR1 VENAVY and CDR2 YDSYNSRV. The CDR3 loop is CATWDRLRGILYDKKLF. In DNA form, the CDR3 reads TGTGCCACCTGGGATAGGCTACGAGGGATCCTTTATGATAAGAAACTCTTT.

Of note for this clone: TCRdb attributes to this sequence the protein of a much larger clone, which differs from the DNA translation at residue 5; a read error is likely, and the protein displayed is translated from the DNA. This sequence joins TRGV9 and TRGJ1 or TRGJ2. TCRdb lists no J gene, so it was determined here by aligning the DNA to germline. Unmatched junction bases numbered 3, after V lost 5 bases and J lost 5 bases. CDR3 size: 11 residues. Germline CDR1 GITISATS, CDR2 ISYDGTV (reference sequence). In nucleotides, the CDR3 is TGTGCCTTGTGGGGGAATTATAAGAAACTCTTT. Its protein product is CALWGNYKKLF.

The table lists this clone with many counts. This likely traces to a read error, being one base from a far larger clone. This sample includes further DNA sequences coding for the same CDR3. No J gene call was made, and the V gene is TRGV9. The germline CDR1 and CDR2 sequences are GITISATS and ISYDGTV (reference sequence). This CDR3 spans 29 amino acids. The CDR3 nucleotides read TGTGCCTTGTGGGAGGTGCAGAAGGTGGGGTTGGCAGTGGAACAACACTGGTTGTCACAGGTAAGTATCGGAAGAATACAACATTTC. This encodes CALWEVQKVGLAVEQHWLSQVSIGRIQHF.